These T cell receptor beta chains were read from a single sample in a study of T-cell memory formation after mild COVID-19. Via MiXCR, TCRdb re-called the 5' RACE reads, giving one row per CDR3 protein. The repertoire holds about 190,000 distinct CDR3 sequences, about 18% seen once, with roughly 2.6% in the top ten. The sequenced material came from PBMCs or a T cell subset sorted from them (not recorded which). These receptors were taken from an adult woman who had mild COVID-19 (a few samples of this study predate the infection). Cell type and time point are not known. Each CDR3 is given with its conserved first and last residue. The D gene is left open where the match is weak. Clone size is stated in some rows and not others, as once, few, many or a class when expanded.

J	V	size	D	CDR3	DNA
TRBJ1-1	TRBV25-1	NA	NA	CASSDGPEKAFF	TGTGCCAGCAGTGATGGTCCCGAGAAAGCTTTCTTT
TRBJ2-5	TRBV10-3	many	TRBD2	CAIAAGLGGETQYF	TGTGCCATCGCAGCGGGGTTGGGCGGGGAGACCCAGTACTTC
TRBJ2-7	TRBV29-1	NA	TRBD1	CSVGQARDYEQYF	TGCAGCGTGGGACAGGCCCGGGACTACGAGCAGTACTTC
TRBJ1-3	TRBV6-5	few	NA	CASHGYGGTGNTIYF	TGTGCCAGCCATGGGTACGGGGGGACTGGAAACACCATATATTTT
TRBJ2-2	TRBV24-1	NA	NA	CATSAHHGRTANTGELFF	TGTGCCACCAGTGCCCATCACGGAAGGACGGCGAACACCGGGGAGCTGTTTTTT
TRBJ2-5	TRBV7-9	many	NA	CASSLAVGSQETQYF	TGTGCCAGCAGCTTAGCGGTCGGCAGCCAAGAGACCCAGTACTTC
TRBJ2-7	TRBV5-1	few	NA	CASSSTGFREQYF	TGCGCCAGCAGCTCCACAGGGTTTCGGGAGCAGTACTTC
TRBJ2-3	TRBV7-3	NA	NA	CASSSYTSTDTQYF	TGTGCCAGCAGCTCTTACACTAGCACAGATACGCAGTATTTT
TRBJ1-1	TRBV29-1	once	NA	CSVSRTAGSPEAFF	TGCAGCGTTAGCCGGACAGCGGGATCTCCTGAAGCTTTCTTT
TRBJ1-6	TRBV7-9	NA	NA	CASSLATQGSSYNSPLHF	TGTGCCAGCAGCTTAGCGACGCAGGGGAGCTCCTATAATTCACCCCTCCACTTT
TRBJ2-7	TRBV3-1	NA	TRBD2	CASSQGGRAGEFEQYF	TGTGCCAGCAGCCAAGGTGGCAGAGCGGGAGAATTCGAGCAGTACTTC
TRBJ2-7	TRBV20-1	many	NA	CSASYQGYEQYF	TGCAGTGCTAGTTACCAGGGATACGAGCAGTACTTC
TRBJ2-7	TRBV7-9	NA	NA	CASSPGQGTEQYF	TGTGCCAGCAGCCCCGGGCAGGGGACCGAGCAGTACTTC
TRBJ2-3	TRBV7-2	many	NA	CASSLSGQTTQYF	TGTGCCAGCAGCTTAAGTGGACAGACAACGCAGTATTTT
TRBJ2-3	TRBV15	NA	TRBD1	CANSTPLGGGDTQYF	TGTGCCAACAGCACCCCCTTAGGGGGCGGGGATACGCAGTATTTT
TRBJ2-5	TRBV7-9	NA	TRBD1	CASRNAGGETQYF	TGTGCCAGCCGAAACGCAGGGGGTGAGACCCAGTACTTC
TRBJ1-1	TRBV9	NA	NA	CASSLRSNTEAFF	TGTGCCAGCAGCTTACGATCGAACACTGAAGCTTTCTTT
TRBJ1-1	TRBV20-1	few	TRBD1	CSARGTGYEAFF	TGCAGTGCTAGAGGGACAGGGTATGAAGCTTTCTTT
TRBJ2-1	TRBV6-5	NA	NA	CASSSSRTGTYNEQFF	TGTGCCAGCAGTTCTTCCCGGACGGGAACCTACAATGAGCAGTTCTTC
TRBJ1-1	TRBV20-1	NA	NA	CSARDLGNGAGAPEAFF	TGCAGTGCTAGAGATCTAGGTAACGGTGCGGGGGCCCCTGAAGCTTTCTTT
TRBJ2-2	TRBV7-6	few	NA	CASSLASGNGELFF	TGTGCCAGCAGCTTAGCCTCAGGGAACGGGGAGCTGTTTTTT
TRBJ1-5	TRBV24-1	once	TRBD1	CATSDRGDSEEPQHF	TGTGCCACCAGTGATCGAGGGGACAGCGAGGAGCCCCAGCATTTT
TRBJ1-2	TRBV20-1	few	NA	CSARDPQQARYTF	TGCAGTGCTAGAGATCCTCAGCAGGCCAGGTACACCTTC
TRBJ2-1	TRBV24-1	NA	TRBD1	CATSDPGQGDEQFF	TGTGCCACCAGTGACCCAGGACAGGGCGATGAGCAGTTCTTC
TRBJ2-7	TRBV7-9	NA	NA	CASSSNPRASYEQYF	TGTGCCAGCAGCTCAAACCCCAGGGCCTCCTACGAGCAGTACTTC
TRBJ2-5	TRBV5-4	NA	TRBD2	CATGGLAGETQYF	TGTGCCACGGGGGGACTAGCGGGAGAGACCCAGTACTTC
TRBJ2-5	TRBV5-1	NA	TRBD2	CASTPWAGGVETQYF	TGCGCCAGCACCCCCTGGGCGGGGGGAGTGGAGACCCAGTACTTC
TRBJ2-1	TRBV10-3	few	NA	CAISEGLSGNEQFF	TGTGCCATCAGTGAAGGGCTTAGTGGTAATGAGCAGTTCTTC
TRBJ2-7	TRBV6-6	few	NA	CASSYGAGHEQYF	TGTGCCAGCAGTTACGGGGCAGGGCACGAGCAGTACTTC
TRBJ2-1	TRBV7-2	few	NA	CASSLAGPYNEQFF	TGTGCCAGCAGCTTAGCGGGTCCCTACAATGAGCAGTTCTTC
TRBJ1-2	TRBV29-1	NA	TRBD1	CSVEERQGNYGYTF	TGCAGCGTTGAAGAAAGACAGGGGAACTATGGCTACACCTTC
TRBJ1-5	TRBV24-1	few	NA	CATSDFLGQPQHF	TGTGCCACCAGTGATTTCTTGGGTCAGCCCCAGCATTTT
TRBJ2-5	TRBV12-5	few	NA	CASGLSHIRDKETQYF	TGTGCTAGTGGTTTGTCTCACATCCGGGACAAAGAGACCCAGTACTTC
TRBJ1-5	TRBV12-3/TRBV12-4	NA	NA	CASSLVPGGSNQPQHF	TGTGCCAGCAGTTTGGTACCGGGGGGAAGCAATCAGCCCCAGCATTTT
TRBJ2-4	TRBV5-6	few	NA	CASSLGRTGNIQYF	TGTGCCAGCAGCTTGGGCCGTACGGGAAACATTCAGTACTTC